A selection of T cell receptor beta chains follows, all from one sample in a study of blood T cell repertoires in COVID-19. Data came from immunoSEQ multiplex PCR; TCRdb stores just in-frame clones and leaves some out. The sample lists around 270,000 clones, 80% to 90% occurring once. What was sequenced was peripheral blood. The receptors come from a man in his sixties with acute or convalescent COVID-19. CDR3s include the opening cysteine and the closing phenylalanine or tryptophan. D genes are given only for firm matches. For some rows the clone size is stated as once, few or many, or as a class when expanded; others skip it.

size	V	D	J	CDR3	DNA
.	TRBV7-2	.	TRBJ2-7	CASSPPHRVYEQYF	TGTGCCAGCAGCCCCCCGCACAGGGTCTACGAGCAGTACTTC
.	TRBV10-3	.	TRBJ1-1	CAISELSGGGRAFF	TGTGCCATCAGTGAGCTTAGCGGCGGTGGGAGGGCTTTCTTT
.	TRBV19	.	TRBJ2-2	CASSITASTGELFF	TGTGCCAGTAGTATAACAGCTTCCACCGGGGAGCTGTTTTTT
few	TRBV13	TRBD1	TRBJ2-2	CASSARQGSRNTGELFF	TGTGCCAGCAGCGCCAGACAGGGGAGTCGGAACACCGGGGAGCTGTTTTTT
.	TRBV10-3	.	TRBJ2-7	CAISESGGNAGEQYF	TGTGCCATCAGTGAGTCGGGGGGTAATGCGGGCGAGCAGTACTTC
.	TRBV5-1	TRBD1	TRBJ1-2	CASSSGQGESYGYTF	TGCGCCAGCAGCTCGGGACAGGGGGAAAGCTATGGCTACACCTTC
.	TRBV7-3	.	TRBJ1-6	CASSLNNNSPLHF	TGTGCCAGCAGCTTAAACAATAATTCACCCCTCCACTTT
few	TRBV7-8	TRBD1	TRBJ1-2	CASSLAPGQAFNYGYTF	TGTGCCAGCAGCTTAGCCCCGGGACAGGCGTTCAACTATGGCTACACCTTC
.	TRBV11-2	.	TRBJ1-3	CASSLLSGNTIYF	TGTGCCAGCAGCTTACTTTCTGGAAACACCATATATTTT
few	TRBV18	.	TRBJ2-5	CASSPRIAPAEQETQYF	TGTGCCAGCTCACCACGTATAGCCCCGGCTGAACAAGAGACCCAGTACTTC
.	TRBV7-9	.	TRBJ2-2	CASLGQGRVTGELFF	TGTGCCAGCCTTGGTCAGGGGCGCGTCACCGGGGAGCTGTTTTTT
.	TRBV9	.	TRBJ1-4	CASSEQGSDEKLFF	TGTGCCAGCAGCGAACAGGGAAGTGATGAAAAACTGTTTTTT
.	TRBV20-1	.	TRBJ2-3	CSASAQKITDTQYF	TGCAGTGCTAGTGCACAGAAAATCACAGATACGCAGTATTTT
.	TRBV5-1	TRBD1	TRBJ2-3	CASSLADRATDTQYF	TGCGCCAGCAGCTTGGCCGACAGGGCAACAGATACGCAGTATTTT
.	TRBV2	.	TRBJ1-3	CASSLTVRNTIYF	TGTGCCAGCAGCCTGACAGTCCGAAACACCATATATTTT
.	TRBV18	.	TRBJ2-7	CASSPQPGRSYEQYF	TGTGCCAGCTCACCCCAGCCAGGGAGGTCCTACGAGCAGTACTTC
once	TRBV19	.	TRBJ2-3	CASSAIALALDTQYF	TGTGCCAGTAGTGCCATCGCACTAGCTCTAGATACGCAGTATTTT
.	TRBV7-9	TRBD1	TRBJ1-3	CASSYGTGFAGDSGNTIYF	TGTGCCAGCAGCTACGGGACAGGGTTCGCCGGTGATTCTGGAAACACCATATATTTT
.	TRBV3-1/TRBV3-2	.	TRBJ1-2	CASSQSRAVGYTF	TGTGCCAGCAGCCAGTCCAGGGCCGTAGGCTACACCTTC
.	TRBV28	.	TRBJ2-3	CASSRKSTDTQYF	TGTGCCAGCAGCCGTAAAAGCACAGATACGCAGTATTTT
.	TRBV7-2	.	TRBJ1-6	CASSFVGGGNSPLHF	TGTGCCAGCAGCTTCGTGGGGGGAGGTAATTCACCCCTCCACTTT
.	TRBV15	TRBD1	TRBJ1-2	CATSRTWDSNYGYTF	TGTGCCACCAGCAGAACTTGGGACAGTAACTATGGCTACACCTTC
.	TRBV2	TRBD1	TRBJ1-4	CASILQGALSNEKLFF	TGTGCCAGCATATTACAGGGGGCGCTTAGTAATGAAAAACTGTTTTTT
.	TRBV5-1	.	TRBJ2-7	CASSLEDKSYEQYF	TGCGCCAGCAGCTTGGAGGACAAGTCCTACGAGCAGTACTTC
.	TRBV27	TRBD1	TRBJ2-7	CASSLLGQEYF	TGTGCCAGCAGTTTATTGGGACAGGAGTACTTC
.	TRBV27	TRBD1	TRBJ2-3	CASSLAGGQPDTQYF	TGTGCCAGCAGTTTGGCAGGGGGACAGCCAGATACGCAGTATTTT
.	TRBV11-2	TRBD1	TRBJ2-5	CASSSLDRVSGETQYF	TGTGCCAGCAGCTCCCTGGACAGGGTAAGCGGAGAGACCCAGTACTTC
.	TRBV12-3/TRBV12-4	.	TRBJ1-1	CASRGGNTEAFF	TGTGCCAGCAGGGGGGGGAACACTGAAGCTTTCTTT